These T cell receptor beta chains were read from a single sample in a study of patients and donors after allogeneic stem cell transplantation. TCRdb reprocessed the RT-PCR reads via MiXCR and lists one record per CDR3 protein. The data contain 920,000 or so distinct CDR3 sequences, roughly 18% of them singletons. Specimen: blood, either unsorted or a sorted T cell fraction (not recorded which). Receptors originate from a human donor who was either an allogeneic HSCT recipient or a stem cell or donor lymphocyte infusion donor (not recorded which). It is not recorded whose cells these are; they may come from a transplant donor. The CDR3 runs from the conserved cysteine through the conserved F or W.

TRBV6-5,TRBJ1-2,CASSYRGQAGDIVNYGYTF
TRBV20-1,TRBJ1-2,CSAPITKGGYTF
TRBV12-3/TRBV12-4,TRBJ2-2,CASSIAGGAGELFF
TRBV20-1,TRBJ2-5,CSGALGETQYF
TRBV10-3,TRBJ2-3,CAISDPPGGRTDTQYF
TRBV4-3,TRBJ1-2,CASSLLGQGGYGYTF
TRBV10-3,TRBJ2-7,CAIRSTGTGSYEQYF
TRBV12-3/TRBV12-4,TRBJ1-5,CASREQGISNQPQHF
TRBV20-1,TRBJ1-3,CSARDLRLGGNTIYF
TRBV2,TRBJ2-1,CARSGTSGLDEQFF
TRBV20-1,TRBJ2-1,CSASFSGAYNEQFF
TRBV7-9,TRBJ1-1,CASSLVPGDTEAFF
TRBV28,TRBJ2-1,CASSLRTGGRDEQFF
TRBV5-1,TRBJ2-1,CASSLDLVGENEQFF
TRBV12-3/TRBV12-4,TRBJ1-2,CASSFGRTFGYTF
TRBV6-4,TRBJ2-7,CARRWGRGTRSSYEQYF
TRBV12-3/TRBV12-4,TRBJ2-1,CASSLTQQEFF
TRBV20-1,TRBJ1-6,CSAPYGGDNSPLHF
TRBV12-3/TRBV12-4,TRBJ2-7,CASSLAPGYEQYF
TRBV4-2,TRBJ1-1,CASRQTGSKRNTEAFF
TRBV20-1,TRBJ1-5,CSARTLGGTEQPQHF
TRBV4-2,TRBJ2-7,CASSQVGGRGEQYF
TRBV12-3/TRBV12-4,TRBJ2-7,CASTRGRSYEQYF
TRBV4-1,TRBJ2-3,CASSQVPTDTQYF
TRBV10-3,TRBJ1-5,CAISDGGDLGDQPQHF
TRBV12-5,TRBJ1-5,CAPLTGLGSNQPQHF
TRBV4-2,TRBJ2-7,CASSPVRPLGSYEQYF
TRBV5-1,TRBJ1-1,CASSWGQGGMNTEAFF
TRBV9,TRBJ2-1,CASSGGQGGTAITYNEQFF
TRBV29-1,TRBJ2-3,CSVVIQGERYTQYF
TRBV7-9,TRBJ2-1,CASSPRLAGGHEQFF
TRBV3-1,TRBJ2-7,CASSRDASGRAHEQYF
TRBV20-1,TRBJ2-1,CSASNAAPYEQFF
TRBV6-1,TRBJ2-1,CASRPSGLAYNEQFF
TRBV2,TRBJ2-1,CASREVASGWDNEQFF
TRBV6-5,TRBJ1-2,CASSYSTPNDRDHGYTF
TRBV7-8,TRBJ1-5,CASSWEVGGNQPQHF
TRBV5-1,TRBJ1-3,CASSFRGREENTIYF
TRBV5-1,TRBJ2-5,CASSLGIGTGSGAAKQETQYF
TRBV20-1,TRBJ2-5,CSASRPGETQYF
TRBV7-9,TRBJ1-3,CASSLEGETRNTIYF
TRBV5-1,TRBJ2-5,CASSSQGGQETQYF
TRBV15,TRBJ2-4,CATSRAGDLAKNIQYF
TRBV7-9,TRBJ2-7,CASSLVLGQTFYEQYF
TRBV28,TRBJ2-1,CASSLPRGSSYNEQFF
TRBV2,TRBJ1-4,CASSIGGGLGEKLFF
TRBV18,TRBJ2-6,CASSPSAGAGANVLTF
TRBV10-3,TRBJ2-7,CAISGAEYEQYF
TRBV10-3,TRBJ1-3,CAISESEGAGNTIYF
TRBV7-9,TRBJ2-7,CASSFRGDGKTYEQYF